These 29 T cell receptor beta chains were sequenced from one sample in a study of CD8 T cells in ankylosing spondylitis. No antigen is known for these receptors. MiXCR, applied by TCRdb to the 5' RACE reads, yields one record per CDR3 protein. The sample carries fewer than 550,000 distinct CDR3 sequences, about 5.7% recorded once. Findings and limits, study-wide: Seven or eight highly homologous variants formed a TCR beta motif that appeared characteristic of ankylosing spondylitis blood.

The sample taken for sequencing was blood, either unsorted or a sorted T cell fraction (not recorded which). The receptor source for this set is a male donor with ankylosing spondylitis.

This clonotype was counted only a few times. The gene calls are TRBV12-3 or TRBV12-4 and TRBJ1-2, with D uncertain. V dropped 7 bases and J dropped 2 bases, with 14 bases sitting between them. CDR3 size: 14 residues. CDR3 coding DNA: TGTGCCAGCACCCCCATGGCGCCAAACTATGGCTACACCTTC. It yields the protein CASTPMAPNYGYTF.

This clonotype was seen repeatedly, ten times or more. J is TRBJ1-5 and V is TRBV5-1; 8 nucleotides align to TRBD1. This CDR3 has 15 residues. Germline CDR1 SGHRS, CDR2 YFSETQ. V trimming: 5 bases; J trimming: 7 bases; junction bases outside the gene matches: 11. CDR3 nucleotide sequence: TGCGCCAGCAGTCTCGAAGGACAGGGAGAACAGCCCCAGCATTTT. Encoded protein: CASSLEGQGEQPQHF.

In this sample, this clonotype turned up many times. V and J are TRBV7-9 and TRBJ1-2; the match to TRBD1 covers 9 bases. CDR1 is SEHNR, CDR2 FQNEAQ, per germline (reference sequence). With V trimmed by 5 bases and J by 3 bases, 10 bases remained unmatched. The CDR3 loop spans 16 amino acids. The CDR3 bases are TGTGCCAGCAGCCCTCCGGGACAGGGCTTCTACTATGGCTACACCTTC. It specifies CASSPPGQGFYYGYTF.

This clonotype was observed many times. The chain has TRBV5-1 and TRBJ2-1, with TRBD2 identical over 9 bases. Germline CDR1 SGHRS, CDR2 YFSETQ. The CDR3 sequence is 15 residues long. Trimming took 7 bases from V and 8 from J; bases not matched to a gene: 13. CDR3 sequence reads: CASGRGSGSSDEQFF. In DNA form, the CDR3 reads TGCGCCAGCGGGAGGGGTAGCGGGAGTTCAGATGAGCAGTTCTTC. The complete variable domain, with remaining parts taken from reference TRBV5-1 and TRBJ2-1, reads KAGVTQTPRYLIKTRGQQVTLSCSPISGHRSVSWYQQTPGQGLQFLFEYFSETQRNKGNFPGRFSGRQFSNSRSEMNVSTLELGDSALYLCASGRGSGSSDEQFFGPGTRLTVL.

At least ten counts were recorded for this clonotype. The chain carries TRBV5-1 and TRBJ2-1; 12 bases map to TRBD2. CDR3 size: 16 residues. V shed 0 bases and J 4 bases; nucleotides not matched to a gene: 2. The germline gives CDR1 SGHRS, CDR2 YFSETQ. In DNA form, the CDR3 reads TGCGCCAGCAGCTTGGGACTAGCGGGAGTTTACAATGAGCAGTTCTTC. Protein product: CASSLGLAGVYNEQFF.

The rearrangement joins TRBV3-1 to TRBJ1-1; D remains unclear. The CDR3 has 14 amino acids. Germline lookup yields CDR1 LGHDT and CDR2 YNNKEL (reference sequence). The V end was cut by 2 bases, the J end by 2 bases, with 9 bases between. As DNA, the CDR3 is TGTGCCAGCAGCCAACCGGTAGATAACACTGAAGCTTTCTTT. Its translation: CASSQPVDNTEAFF. Together with reference TRBV3-1 and TRBJ1-1, the CDR3 gives the full variable domain: DTAVSQTPKYLVTQMGNDKSIKCEQNLGHDTMYWYKQDSKKFLKIMFSYNNKELIINETVPNRFSPKSPDKAHLNLHINSLELGDSAVYFCASSQPVDNTEAFFGQGTRLTVV.

This clonotype has ten or more counts. The chain's CDR3 is CASSSQGGGTEAFF. Written as DNA, the CDR3 is TGCGCCAGCAGCTCACAGGGAGGTGGTACTGAAGCTTTCTTT. The J gene is TRBJ1-1, the V gene TRBV5-1; the D gene is possibly TRBD1 (6 bases). The germline gives CDR1 SGHRS, CDR2 YFSETQ. CDR3 size: 14 residues. Trimming shortened V by 3 bases and J by 5 bases, and 14 bases separated the two germline ends.

This clonotype was recorded many times. The chain combines TRBV20-1 with TRBJ1-3; 9 bases match TRBD1. CDR3 length equals 15 residues. Germline loops: CDR1 DFQATT, CDR2 SNEGSKA (reference sequence). Trimming cost V 3 bases and J 5 bases; bases outside gene matches: 8. The CDR3 DNA sequence: TGCAGTGCTAGGGGCAACAGGGGGCTACGAAACACCATATATTTT. Amino acids: CSARGNRGLRNTIYF.

This clonotype was counted a few times. This chain links TRBV20-1 with TRBJ2-7, with TRBD2 matching over 9 bases. From germline, CDR1 is DFQATT and CDR2 SNEGSKA (reference sequence). CDR3 length: 15 residues. The V segment lost 3 bases and the J segment 4 bases; nucleotides outside the gene matches: 10. The CDR3 sequence is CSASLLAGATYEQYF. The DNA of the CDR3 is TGCAGTGCTAGCCTTTTAGCGGGAGCAACGTACGAGCAGTACTTC.

This clonotype has at least ten counts. The chain recombines TRBV24-1 with TRBJ2-2; D possibly corresponds to TRBD2 (6 bases). Germline V gene lookup returns CDR1 KGHDR and CDR2 SFDVKD. This CDR3 spans 17 amino acids. Trimming stripped 4 bases from V and 4 bases from J, with 18 bases between. CDR3 amino acids: CATSEWRAGMATGELFF. Here the CDR3 DNA reads TGTGCCACCAGTGAATGGAGGGCAGGGATGGCCACCGGGGAGCTGTTTTTT.

This clonotype occurred many times. The chain links TRBV20-1 to TRBJ2-5; D is possibly TRBD2 (6 bases). V dropped 3 bases and J dropped 1 base, with 15 bases sitting between them. This CDR3 spans 15 amino acids. Per germline, CDR1 DFQATT and CDR2 SNEGSKA (reference sequence). The CDR3 reads CSARDSLAIQETQYF. Written as DNA, the CDR3 is TGCAGTGCTAGGGATAGTCTAGCGATCCAAGAGACCCAGTACTTC.

This clonotype was counted ten times or more. The gene calls are TRBV6-1 and TRBJ1-1, with D possibly being TRBD1 (5 bases). V lost 5 bases to trimming and J lost 1 base, with 11 bases between them. Germline CDR1 is MNHNS and CDR2 is SASEGT. The CDR3 extends over 14 amino acids. CDR3 sequence: CASSPDTWNTEAFF. CDR3 nucleotide sequence: TGTGCCAGCAGTCCGGACACTTGGAACACTGAAGCTTTCTTT.

This clonotype was observed many times. The chain uses TRBV5-6 and TRBJ1-1; D call uncertain. Germline V lookup: CDR1 SGHDT, CDR2 YYEEEE. This CDR3 has 15 residues. With 0 bases removed from V and 2 bases from J, the gap between germline ends came to 11 bases. The CDR3 DNA sequence: TGTGCCAGCAGCTTGGAACCTGCCCGAAACACTGAAGCTTTCTTT. It is translated as CASSLEPARNTEAFF.

This clonotype was recorded many times. The chain has TRBV7-9 and TRBJ2-5; D might be TRBD2 (5 bases). V lost 4 bases and J 2 bases, leaving 14 bases between the germline ends. The CDR3 runs 15 residues. Germline V gene lookup returns CDR1 SEHNR and CDR2 FQNEAQ (reference sequence). The CDR3 coding sequence is TGTGCCAGCAGCTCGGGGTCCTGGAGGCAAGAGACCCAGTACTTC. Its protein product is CASSSGSWRQETQYF.

This clonotype was counted ten times or more. The rearrangement joins TRBV4-3 to TRBJ1-1; D is unresolved. Between the trimmed V and J ends, which lost 1 base and 0 bases, there was a span of 9 bases. This CDR3 has 15 residues. Germline V gene lookup returns CDR1 LGHNA and CDR2 YSLEER. CDR3 in DNA: TGCGCCAGCAGCCAAGGTACAGCTCTGAACACTGAAGCTTTCTTT. It codes for CASSQGTALNTEAFF.

This clonotype was recorded at least ten times. The chain has TRBV7-8 and TRBJ1-2, with no clear D. The CDR3 consists of 16 residues. Trimming pared 0 bases from V and 5 bases from J, leaving 16 bases between. CDR1 is SGHVS and CDR2 is FQNEAQ in the germline V gene. The CDR3 nucleotides are TGTGCCAGCAGCTTAGCGAGGTTGAGGGTGGCTTATGGCTACACCTTC. As protein: CASSLARLRVAYGYTF.

The chain recombines TRBV7-3 with TRBJ2-7, with TRBD1 matching 8 bases. CDR3 length: 15 amino acids. Trimming cost V 3 bases and J 6 bases; bases outside gene matches: 10. Germline loops: CDR1 SGHTA, CDR2 FQGTGA. CDR3 in amino acids: CASSFLPGQGIEQYF. The CDR3, as DNA: TGTGCCAGCAGCTTCTTACCTGGACAGGGCATCGAGCAGTACTTC.

This clonotype was recorded many times. The chain carries TRBV9 and TRBJ2-7; 7 nucleotides match TRBD2. V lost 5 bases, J lost 3 bases, and 11 bases stayed unmatched. There are 15 residues in the CDR3. From germline, CDR1 is SGDLS and CDR2 YYNGEE. Here the CDR3 reads CASSRDYNSYYEQYF. For the CDR3, the DNA is TGTGCCAGCAGTCGGGACTATAACTCCTACTACGAGCAGTACTTC.

The sample holds many counts of this clonotype. This rearrangement joins TRBV20-1 to TRBJ2-3; no firm D call. The ends were cut back, 6 bases at V and 8 bases at J, with 12 bases in the middle. CDR1 is DFQATT, CDR2 SNEGSKA, per germline (reference sequence). CDR3 length: 11 residues. The CDR3 sequence is CSAQLPPTQYF. The CDR3, as DNA: TGCAGTGCCCAACTTCCACCTACGCAGTATTTT.

Comment on this clonotype: It may be a read error: a sequence one base away is much more abundant. The rearrangement joins TRBV4-3 to TRBJ1-2, with a weak D call TRBD1 (6 bases). The CDR3 is made up of 15 amino acids. Germline CDR1 is LGHNA and CDR2 is YSLEER. The CDR3 nucleotides read TGCGCCAGCAGCCTCGGACTGGGGGCTAACCATGGCTACACCTTC. The encoded protein is CASSLGLGANHGYTF.

This clonotype came up many times. This rearrangement joins TRBV21-1 to TRBJ1-2. TRBV21-1 has pseudogene status. The CDR3 totals 11 residues. The DNA for the CDR3 is TGTGCCAGCAGCAAAGAGTCTGGCTACACCTTC. Its translation: CASSKESGYTF.

As for this clonotype: A much larger clone lies one base from this, so it may be a read error. The J gene is TRBJ1-4, the V gene TRBV7-2; TRBD1 agrees at 7 bases. This CDR3 has 15 residues. J was trimmed by 3 bases and V by 5 bases; bases with no gene match: 6. Germline CDR1 reads SGHTA; CDR2 reads FQGNSA. The CDR3 is CASSLQGNSNEKLFF. The CDR3 nucleotides are TGTGCCAGCAGCCTACAGGGGAACTCTAATGAAAAACTGTTTTTT.

This clonotype was picked up many times. V gene TRBV20-1 combines with J gene TRBJ2-5, with 10 bases aligning to TRBD2. Germline-derived CDR1 and CDR2 are DFQATT and SNEGSKA (reference sequence). The V and J ends lost 3 bases and 3 bases, in that order; junction bases with no gene match: 7. The CDR3 length is 15 residues. Here the CDR3 DNA reads TGCAGTGCTAGGAGGGTAGCGGGGGGCGAAGAGACCCAGTACTTC. This sequence encodes CSARRVAGGEETQYF.

This clonotype was recorded many times. The chain is built from TRBV20-1 and TRBJ1-6; the D is unclear. Germline lookup yields CDR1 DFQATT and CDR2 SNEGSKA (reference sequence). The CDR3 covers 16 residues. The V gene lost 8 bases and the J gene lost 0 bases, with 17 bases spanning the gap. CDR3 DNA sequence: TGCAGTACTTCCGGGCAGCCCCGCTCCTATAATTCACCCCTCCACTTT. As protein: CSTSGQPRSYNSPLHF.

This clonotype came up many times. The gene calls are TRBV5-1 and TRBJ2-3, with D tentatively TRBD2 (5 bases). Trimming removed 4 bases at V and 2 bases at J, with 14 bases between. The CDR3 length is 15 residues. The germline V gene has CDR1 SGHRS and CDR2 YFSETQ. In DNA form, the CDR3 reads TGCGCCAGCAGCCCGCCGGACTGGTACACAGATACGCAGTATTTT. This gives the protein CASSPPDWYTDTQYF.

Many counts were recorded for this clonotype. This chain connects TRBV20-1 to TRBJ2-7; no definite D call. Germline V gene lookup returns CDR1 DFQATT and CDR2 SNEGSKA (reference sequence). The CDR3 is 12 amino acids. The V end lost 5 bases, the J end lost 6 bases, and 14 bases lay between the germline ends. CDR3 DNA: TGCAGTGCTGTCCGGACCTTAGCCGAGCAGTACTTC. Translating gives CSAVRTLAEQYF.

This clonotype was seen repeatedly, ten times or more. This chain joins TRBV29-1 and TRBJ2-1; D is perhaps TRBD2 (5 bases). Germline lookup yields CDR1 SQVTM and CDR2 ANQGSEA. V lost 6 bases and J 1 base, leaving 16 bases between the germline ends. The CDR3 is 15 residues long. The CDR3 DNA reads as TGCAGCGTGCCCGGGATCTTAATTTCCTACAATGAGCAGTTCTTC. Protein sequence: CSVPGILISYNEQFF.

This clonotype appeared many times. The chain is built from TRBV12-3 or TRBV12-4 and TRBJ2-1, with TRBD2 matching over 7 bases. V lost 6 bases, J lost 5 bases, and 13 bases stayed unmatched. The CDR3 is 16 residues long. The CDR3 DNA sequence: TGTGCCAGCAGCAAAATCCGGGACTACCAAAACAATGAGCAGTTCTTC. Translating gives CASSKIRDYQNNEQFF.

This chain links TRBV5-1 with TRBJ2-3; D call uncertain. Trimming pared 4 bases from V and 2 bases from J, leaving 17 bases between. The germline V gene encodes CDR1 SGHRS and CDR2 YFSETQ. This CDR3 is built from 16 residues. The CDR3 DNA reads as TGCGCCAGCAGCGTAAACCTAAACAGATTCACAGATACGCAGTATTTT. Translating it yields CASSVNLNRFTDTQYF.